Here is one T cell receptor (beta chain) with its context. What it recognizes is unknown. Germline CDR1 LNHDA, CDR2 SQIVND (reference sequence). Trimming took 5 bases from V and 8 from J, leaving 7 bases between them. The CDR3 is made up of 11 amino acids. These data belong to a study of T cell responses to AZD1222 COVID-19 vaccine. Study findings and constraints: Among spike-specific TCRs, nearly half reportedly target unmutated variant regions.

Repertoires were generated with immunoSEQ multiplex PCR, while TCRdb's copy carries only in-frame clones and drops some. The sample lists about 120,000 clones, 75% to 95% occurring once. V gene TRBV19 combines with J gene TRBJ2-1; a possible D gene is TRBD1 (5 bases). Sequencing was performed on peripheral blood, taken on day 0 of AZD1222 vaccination. This clonotype originated in an adult in good health. This CDR3 reads CASSPGYEQFF. For the CDR3, the DNA is TGTGCCAGTAGTCCAGGGTATGAGCAGTTCTTC.